The 24 T cell receptor beta chains given below trace back to one sample, sequenced in a study of CD8 T cells in Susac syndrome. With random hexamers, roughly 0.45 to 1 ug RNA was reverse transcribed. Using its own MiXCR run on the immunoSEQ multiplex PCR reads, TCRdb lists one record per CDR3 protein. The table includes approximately 300,000 distinct CDR3 sequences, approximately 90% detected once. The sequenced material came from CD8+ T cells from PBMCs. These receptors were taken from a human donor with multiple sclerosis.

The chain carries TRBV12-3 or TRBV12-4 and TRBJ2-7, with D perhaps TRBD2 (6 bases). V was pared by 5 bases and J by 5 bases, with 25 bases between. CDR3 length: 17 amino acids. The chain's CDR3 is CASSPLPGASATHEQYF. The CDR3 region has the DNA TGTGCCAGCAGTCCCCTCCCCGGCGCTAGCGCGACCCACGAGCAGTACTTC.

This CDR3 reads CSARVWALGETQYF. The CDR3 nucleotides read TGCAGTGCTAGAGTTTGGGCGTTGGGGGAGACCCAGTACTTC. This rearrangement joins TRBV20-1 to TRBJ2-5; D gene uncertain. The CDR3 loop spans 14 amino acids. From germline, CDR1 is DFQATT and CDR2 SNEGSKA (reference sequence). V dropped 1 base and J dropped 5 bases, with 14 bases sitting between them.

This clonotype appeared once. This CDR3 reads CASSLSPRPYNEQFF. The CDR3 bases are TGTGCCAGCAGCTTAAGTCCTAGACCCTACAATGAGCAGTTCTTC. The J gene is TRBJ2-1, the V gene TRBV7-3; no definite D call. Trimming removed 1 base at V and 2 bases at J, with 9 bases between. The CDR3 extends over 15 amino acids. Germline V gene lookup returns CDR1 SGHTA and CDR2 FQGTGA.

The chain couples TRBV28 to TRBJ2-7, with 7 bases lining up with TRBD2. The V gene end was trimmed by 7 bases and the J gene end by 3 bases; junction bases not matched to a gene: 3. Germline CDR1 is MDHEN and CDR2 is SYDVKM. The CDR3 spans 12 residues. The CDR3 reads CASTPSGYEQYF. The CDR3 region has the DNA TGTGCCAGCACCCCTAGCGGCTACGAGCAGTACTTC.

CDR3 in amino acids: CASSPRAFTGELFF. CDR3 bases: TGTGCCAGCAGCCCAAGGGCCTTCACCGGGGAGCTGTTTTTT. The rearrangement joins TRBV7-3 to TRBJ2-2; D is undetermined. The V and J ends lost 5 bases and 4 bases respectively, with 11 bases between them. The CDR3 length is 14 residues. Germline CDR1 reads SGHTA; CDR2 reads FQGTGA.

This chain uses TRBV7-9 with TRBJ2-1, with D maybe TRBD2 (5 bases). V shed 6 bases and J shed 2 bases, with 14 bases lying between them. The CDR3 sequence is 15 residues long. Germline V gene data show CDR1 as SEHNR and CDR2 as FQNEAQ (reference sequence). CDR3 in amino acids: CASRQSGGTYNEQFF. The CDR3 region has the DNA TGTGCCAGCAGGCAGAGCGGCGGAACCTACAATGAGCAGTTCTTC.

A single count supports this clonotype. In DNA form, the CDR3 reads TGTGCCAGCAGTTTGACGTCTAACTATGGCTACACCTTC. It yields the protein CASSLTSNYGYTF. The chain employs TRBV27 and TRBJ1-2; D gene uncertain. The germline CDR1 and CDR2 sequences are MNHEY and SMNVEV (reference sequence). This CDR3 is built from 13 residues. The V gene lost 3 bases and the J gene lost 0 bases, with 5 bases spanning the gap.

The chain employs TRBV4-3 and TRBJ2-2, with 7 bases aligning to TRBD1. Germline V CDR1 and CDR2: LGHNA, YSLEER. There are 16 residues in the CDR3. V lost 1 base and J lost 3; bases outside the gene matches: 5. The CDR3 reads CASSQGTGLYTGELFF. CDR3 coding DNA: TGCGCCAGCAGCCAAGGGACAGGCCTCTACACCGGGGAGCTGTTTTTT.

The chain employs TRBV20-1 and TRBJ1-5; D not certain. This CDR3 spans 15 amino acids. Trimming removed 4 bases at V and 4 bases at J, with 17 bases between. Germline CDR1 DFQATT, CDR2 SNEGSKA (reference sequence). DNA for the CDR3: TGCAGTGCTATAGACCCGGCAGCCCTTAATCAGCCCCAGCATTTT. As protein: CSAIDPAALNQPQHF.

This chain links TRBV2 with TRBJ1-5; D is undetermined. Trimming took off 7 bases at V and 6 bases at J, with 10 bases between the two ends. The germline CDR1 and CDR2 sequences are SNHLY and FYNNEI. The CDR3 runs to 12 residues. The CDR3 DNA reads TGTGCCAGCATAGTGGGTTTTCAGCCCCAGCATTTT. It codes for CASIVGFQPQHF.

The chain couples TRBV6-1 to TRBJ1-3, with D maybe TRBD1 (5 bases). Germline CDR1 MNHNS, CDR2 SASEGT. Trimming stripped 6 bases from V and 1 base from J, with 7 bases between. This CDR3 region has 13 residues. The CDR3 region is CASSRTSGNTIYF. The DNA for the CDR3 is TGTGCCAGCAGCCGGACATCTGGAAACACCATATATTTT.

This clonotype was seen only a few times. The J gene is TRBJ2-7, the V gene TRBV7-6; D unresolved. V gave up 4 bases and J gave up 7 bases, with 11 bases separating them. This CDR3 contains 12 residues. CDR1 and CDR2 from the germline V gene are SGHVS and FNYEAQ. The DNA of the CDR3 is TGTGCCAGCAGCTGGCCTCCTGGTGAGCAGTACTTC. Protein product: CASSWPPGEQYF.

The chain has TRBV15 and TRBJ1-4, with D perhaps TRBD1 (5 bases). V was clipped by 2 bases and J by 5 bases, with 15 bases between them. The CDR3 has 16 amino acids. Germline CDR1 and CDR2: LNHNV and YYDKDF (reference sequence). CDR3: CATSRPLGAANEKLFF. The DNA of the CDR3 is TGTGCCACCAGCAGACCATTAGGGGCAGCAAATGAAAAACTGTTTTTT.

This chain connects TRBV5-4 to TRBJ1-2, with D unresolved. Germline loops: CDR1 SGHNT, CDR2 YYREEE (reference sequence). V was clipped by 4 bases and J by 5 bases, with 15 bases between them. The CDR3 sequence is 14 residues long. The DNA for the CDR3 is TGTGCCAGCAGCGCCGGCCGGGTGTTGTATGGCTACACCTTC. It specifies CASSAGRVLYGYTF.

The V gene is TRBV29-1, the J gene TRBJ2-1; D might be TRBD1 (6 bases). V shed 6 bases and J shed 4 bases, with 22 bases lying between them. Germline-derived CDR1 and CDR2 are SQVTM and ANQGSEA. This CDR3 spans 16 amino acids. The CDR3 reads CSVPPWGPGEYNEQFF. CDR3 bases: TGCAGCGTGCCCCCCTGGGGGCCAGGGGAGTACAATGAGCAGTTCTTC.

This sequence joins TRBV10-3 and TRBJ2-1; possibly TRBD2 for D (5 bases). Trimming removed 6 bases from V and 2 bases from J, with 17 bases in between. CDR1 is ENHRY, CDR2 SYGVKD, per germline. The CDR3 is 16 residues long. The CDR3 region is CAISPPEGAPYNEQFF. CDR3 nucleotides: TGTGCCATCAGCCCGCCTGAGGGTGCGCCCTACAATGAGCAGTTCTTC.

J is TRBJ2-7 and V is TRBV4-1; D call uncertain. The germline V gene encodes CDR1 MGHRA and CDR2 YSYEKL. V shed 2 bases and J shed 2 bases, with 4 bases lying between them. The length of the CDR3 is 12 residues. CDR3 amino acids: CASSQYPYEQYF. The CDR3 DNA is TGCGCCAGCAGCCAATACCCCTACGAGCAGTACTTC.

The chain employs TRBV5-1 and TRBJ2-7, with D possibly TRBD1 on 5 matching bases. V lost 5 bases and J 4 bases, leaving 19 bases between the germline ends. CDR3 length: 15 amino acids. Germline loops: CDR1 SGHRS, CDR2 YFSETQ. DNA of the CDR3: TGCGCCAGCAGTCCTACTGGGGCGGTCGAGTACGAGCAGTACTTC. Amino acid sequence: CASSPTGAVEYEQYF.

This clonotype was seen only a few times. A much bigger clone sits one base away, suggesting this may be a read error. The chain uses TRBV5-4 and TRBJ2-3; D is unresolved. V dropped 0 bases and J dropped 5 bases, with 4 bases sitting between them. The CDR3 totals 12 residues. Looked up from germline, CDR1 is SGHNT and CDR2 is YYREEE (reference sequence). CDR3 in DNA: TGTGCCAGCAGCTTGGGGGTAGATACGCAGTATTTT. Its translation is CASSLGVDTQYF.

The CDR3 sequence is CASSQMDGEAFF. DNA of the CDR3: TGCGCCAGCAGCCAAATGGACGGTGAAGCTTTCTTT. The chain is built from TRBV4-3 and TRBJ1-1, with D uncertain. This CDR3 spans 12 amino acids. CDR1 and CDR2 from the germline V gene are LGHNA and YSLEER. V was cut by 2 bases and J by 7 bases, with 8 bases left in between.

This clonotype was seen just once. The chain is built from TRBV6-5 and TRBJ1-6, with D perhaps TRBD1 (6 bases). This CDR3 has 14 residues. With 5 bases removed from V and 9 bases from J, the gap between germline ends came to 14 bases. Germline loops: CDR1 MNHEY, CDR2 SVGAGI. CDR3 amino acids: CASSPGGSGSPLHF. The CDR3 bases are TGTGCCAGCAGTCCCGGGGGCTCAGGTTCACCCCTCCACTTT.

This clonotype was detected once. This chain links TRBV7-9 with TRBJ1-2, with 9 positions matching TRBD1. The junction had 8 bases not matched to a gene; V was cut back by 4 bases and J by 8 bases. Looked up from germline, CDR1 is SEHNR and CDR2 is FQNEAQ (reference sequence). The CDR3 contains 14 residues. Written as DNA, the CDR3 is TGTGCCAGCAGCTCGGGGACAGGGATGATAGGCTACACCTTC. Amino acids: CASSSGTGMIGYTF.

CDR3 protein: CSVVKDGANVLTF. As DNA, the CDR3 is TGCAGCGTTGTAAAGGATGGGGCCAACGTCCTGACTTTC. The rearrangement joins TRBV29-1 to TRBJ2-6; D ambiguous. V was shortened by 4 bases and J by 3 bases, with 7 bases between the two germline ends. CDR3 length: 13 amino acids. Germline loops: CDR1 SQVTM, CDR2 ANQGSEA.

This clonotype appeared once. V is TRBV11-2 and J is TRBJ2-1; 7 bases map to TRBD2. Trimming cost V 6 bases and J 11 bases; bases outside gene matches: 7. This CDR3 has 12 residues. The V gene's germline CDR1 is SGHAT and CDR2 FQNNGV. The DNA for the CDR3 is TGTGCCAGCAGACCGGGAGGCCCTAAGCAGTTCTTC. This codes for CASRPGGPKQFF.